This T cell receptor beta chain was captured in a study of early T cells in non-severe SARS-CoV-2 infection. As for the study in general: RNA in bulk from unsorted whole blood was sequenced, and chains were unpaired.

This clonotype appeared a few times. Its target is unknown. Individual cDNA molecules each received unique molecular identifiers attached to them. TCRdb fed the 5' RACE reads into MiXCR, producing one record per CDR3 protein. The table records 100,000 to 120,000 distinct CDR3 sequences, 10% to 15% of them present only once. General study results and limits: Anti-spike CD8 specificities were favored by VDJdb matching, whose results missed private and CD4 specificities.

CDR3 length: 14 residues. From germline, CDR1 is SQVTM and CDR2 ANQGSEA. V dropped 1 base and J dropped 9; count of bases not matched to a gene: 6. Sequencing used whole blood, obtained at baseline. This clonotype was obtained from an adult who was a healthcare worker with PCR-confirmed SARS-CoV-2 infection or an uninfected control (not recorded which). The chain is built from TRBV29-1 and TRBJ2-1; 10 positions agree with TRBD2. The CDR3, as DNA: TGCAGCGTTGAAGGTAGCGGGGGGCCGGGTGAGCAGTTCTTC. It encodes CSVEGSGGPGEQFF.